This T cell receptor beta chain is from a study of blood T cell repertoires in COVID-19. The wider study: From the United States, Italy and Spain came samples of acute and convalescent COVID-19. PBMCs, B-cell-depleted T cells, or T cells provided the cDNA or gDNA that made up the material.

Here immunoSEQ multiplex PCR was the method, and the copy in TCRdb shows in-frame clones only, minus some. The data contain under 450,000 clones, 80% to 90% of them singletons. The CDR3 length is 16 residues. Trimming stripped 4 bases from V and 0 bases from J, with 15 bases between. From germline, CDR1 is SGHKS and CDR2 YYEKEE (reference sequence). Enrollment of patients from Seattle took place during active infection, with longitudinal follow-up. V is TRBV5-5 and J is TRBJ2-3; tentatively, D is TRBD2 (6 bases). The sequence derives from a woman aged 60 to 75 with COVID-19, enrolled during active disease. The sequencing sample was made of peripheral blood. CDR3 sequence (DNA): TGTGCCAGCAGCCCAGAGGGACTTAGTAGCACAGATACGCAGTATTTT. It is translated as CASSPEGLSSTDTQYF. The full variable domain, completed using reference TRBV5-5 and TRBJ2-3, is DAGVTQSPTHLIKTRGQQVTLRCSPISGHKSVSWYQQVLGQGPQFIFQYYEKEERGRGNFPDRFSARQFPNYSSELNVNALLLGDSALYLCASSPEGLSSTDTQYFGPGTRLTVL.